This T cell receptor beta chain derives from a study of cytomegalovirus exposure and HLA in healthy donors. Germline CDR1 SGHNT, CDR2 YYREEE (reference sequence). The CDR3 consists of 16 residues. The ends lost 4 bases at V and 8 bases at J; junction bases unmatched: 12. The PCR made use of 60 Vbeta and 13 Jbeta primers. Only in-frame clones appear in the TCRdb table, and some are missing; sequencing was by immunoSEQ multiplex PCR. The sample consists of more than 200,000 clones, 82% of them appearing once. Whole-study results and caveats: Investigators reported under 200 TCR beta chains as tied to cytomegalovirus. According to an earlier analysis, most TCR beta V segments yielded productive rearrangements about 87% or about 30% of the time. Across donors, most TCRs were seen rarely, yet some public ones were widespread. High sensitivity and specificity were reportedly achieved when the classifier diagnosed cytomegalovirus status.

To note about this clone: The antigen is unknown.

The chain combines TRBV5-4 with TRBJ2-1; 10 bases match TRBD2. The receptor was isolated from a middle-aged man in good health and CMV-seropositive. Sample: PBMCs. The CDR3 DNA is TGTGCCAGCAGCGGGGTGGAGCGGGAGGGCCTCGATGAGCAGTTCTTC. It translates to CASSGVEREGLDEQFF.